Below, 2 T cell receptor beta chains from the same sample are listed, as sequenced in a study of T cells in Graves' hyperthyroidism and ophthalmopathy. Amplified TCR beta CDR3 regions came from RNA transcripts. RT-PCR in the first round (using the HTBI primer set) targeted the TCR CDR3. TCRdb fed the multiplex PCR reads into MiXCR, producing one record per CDR3 protein. The table lists about 350,000 distinct CDR3 sequences, approximately 15% of them singletons, with about 22% in the top ten. Sequences were obtained from blood. The receptors come from a woman aged 25-40 years with Graves' hyperthyroidism.

This clonotype appeared a few times. The J gene is TRBJ2-7, the V gene TRBV14; weak D call: TRBD1 (5 bases). Looked up from germline, CDR1 is SGHDN and CDR2 is FVKESK. Trimming removed 1 base from V and 3 bases from J, with 10 bases in between. This CDR3 comprises 14 residues. Here the CDR3 DNA reads TGTGCCAGCAGCCAAGCAGGGTTGAGCTACGAGCAGTACTTC. Translating gives CASSQAGLSYEQYF.

This clonotype was seen many times. The chain combines TRBV10-2 with TRBJ2-3; unclear D gene. From germline, CDR1 is WSHSY and CDR2 SAAADI. The CDR3 sequence is 12 residues long. The ends were cut back, 5 bases at V and 4 bases at J, with 7 bases in the middle. CDR3 region: CASSNWSDTQYF. Here the CDR3 DNA reads TGCGCCAGCAGTAATTGGTCAGATACGCAGTATTTT.